The 14 T cell receptor beta chains below all came from one sample that was sequenced in a study of Graves' ophthalmopathy and Graves' hyperthyroidism. TCR beta CDR3 amplification used RNA transcripts. A first-round RT-PCR used HTBI primers, followed by a second-round multiplex PCR. TCRdb reanalysed the multiplex PCR reads using MiXCR and keeps one entry per CDR3 protein. The sample contains about 370,000 distinct CDR3 sequences, roughly 15% of which appear only once. Sample: peripheral blood. These receptors all come from an adult woman with stable Graves' hyperthyroidism.

There are many counts of this clonotype. The chain couples TRBV6-4 to TRBJ1-1, with TRBD1 identical over 9 bases. J lost 2 bases, V lost 2 bases, and 9 bases had no gene match. Germline-derived CDR1 and CDR2 are MRHNA and SNTAGT. The CDR3 length is 17 residues. The CDR3 DNA is TGTGCCAGCAGTGACCCCCTCCCGGGACAGGGAAACACTGAAGCTTTCTTT. This gives the protein CASSDPLPGQGNTEAFF.

This clonotype was counted many times. The V and J genes are TRBV20-1 and TRBJ2-7; 7 bases match TRBD1. This CDR3 has 13 amino acids. Per germline, CDR1 DFQATT and CDR2 SNEGSKA (reference sequence). Unmatched junction bases numbered 8, after V lost 3 bases and J lost 6 bases. CDR3 protein: CSARDRNRAEQYF. The CDR3 DNA follows: TGCAGTGCTAGGGACAGGAATAGGGCCGAGCAGTACTTC.

This clonotype occurred many times. The chain employs TRBV15 and TRBJ2-5; D is unclear. The CDR3 sequence is 13 residues long. Germline V gives CDR1 LNHNV, CDR2 YYDKDF (reference sequence). Trimming removed 5 bases from V and 5 bases from J, with 12 bases in between. CDR3 loop: CATSSRWWETQYF. The CDR3 nucleotides are TGTGCCACCAGCTCACGGTGGTGGGAGACCCAGTACTTC.

The rearrangement links TRBV7-2 to TRBJ2-5, with 11 bases that match TRBD1. CDR3 length equals 17 residues. J lost 0 bases, V lost 5 bases, and 8 bases had no gene match. Germline values: CDR1 SGHTA, CDR2 FQGNSA. CDR3 coding DNA: TGTGCCAGCAGCCCACTGCGGGACAGGGGGTACCAAGAGACCCAGTACTTC. Translated, it gives CASSPLRDRGYQETQYF.

On this clonotype: At one end, the junction sequence differs from germline, possibly due to a read error. The V and J genes are TRBV4-2 and TRBJ2-2; 13 nucleotides align to TRBD2. Germline V gene data show CDR1 as LGHNA and CDR2 as YNFKEQ. The CDR3 sequence is 20 residues long. Here the CDR3 reads CASSPRLAGGFVLDTGELSF. CDR3 bases: TGTGCCAGCAGCCCAAGACTAGCGGGAGGTTTTGTTTTAGACACCGGGGAGCTGTCTTTT.

This clonotype was counted at least ten times. V is TRBV4-1 and J is TRBJ2-7; 12 bases line up with TRBD2. From germline, CDR1 is MGHRA and CDR2 YSYEKL. The CDR3 covers 15 residues. V trimming: 3 bases; J trimming: 5 bases; junction bases outside the gene matches: 5. The CDR3 protein is CASSQLLAGGDEQYF. For the CDR3, the DNA is TGCGCCAGCAGCCAGTTACTAGCGGGAGGAGACGAGCAGTACTTC.

This rearrangement joins TRBV27 to TRBJ2-3, with 7 bases matching TRBD1. V was pared by 11 bases and J by 1 base, with 12 bases of the junction left unmatched. Looked up from germline, CDR1 is MNHEY and CDR2 is SMNVEV (reference sequence). The CDR3 covers 15 residues. The CDR3, as DNA: TGTGCCGGCAACGACAGGGCTAGCTGCACAGATACGCAGTATTTT. The encoded protein is CAGNDRASCTDTQYF.

This clonotype was counted ten times or more. The J gene is TRBJ1-2, the V gene TRBV19; TRBD1 is a possible D gene (6 bases). V shed 10 bases and J shed 3 bases, with 12 bases lying between them. The CDR3 covers 12 residues. Germline loops: CDR1 LNHDA, CDR2 SQIVND (reference sequence). The CDR3 region has the DNA TGTGCCACTTCCGGACAGTACTATGGCTACACCTTC. Residues: CATSGQYYGYTF.

The rearrangement joins TRBV28 to TRBJ2-6; 8 bases agree with TRBD1. The CDR3 is 18 amino acids. Germline loops: CDR1 MDHEN, CDR2 SYDVKM. Trimming cost V 3 bases and J 0 bases; bases outside gene matches: 7. CDR3 DNA: TGTGCCAGCAGTTTCTACAGGGGGACGAGCTCTGGGGCCAACGTCCTGACTTTC. Translation: CASSFYRGTSSGANVLTF.

This clonotype was picked up many times. The genes are TRBV19 and TRBJ1-1; D is undetermined. The CDR3 contains 14 residues. Germline CDR1 and CDR2: LNHDA and SQIVND (reference sequence). Trimming took off 3 bases at V and 3 bases at J, with 11 bases between the two ends. The chain's CDR3 is CASSITAWHTEAFF. DNA of the CDR3: TGTGCCAGTAGTATTACCGCGTGGCACACTGAAGCTTTCTTT. The variable domain in full, completed from reference TRBV19 and TRBJ1-1, reads DGGITQSPKYLFRKEGQNVTLSCEQNLNHDAMYWYRQDPGQGLRLIYYSQIVNDFQKGDIAEGYSVSREKKESFPLTVTSAQKNPTAFYLCASSITAWHTEAFFGQGTRLTVV.

This clonotype was counted ten times or more. The V and J genes are TRBV28 and TRBJ2-7; a possible D gene is TRBD2 (6 bases). The length of the CDR3 is 16 residues. V dropped 2 bases and J dropped 0 bases, with 14 bases sitting between them. Germline V lookup: CDR1 MDHEN, CDR2 SYDVKM. The CDR3 spells CASSLGRAGSSYEQYF. CDR3 in DNA: TGTGCCAGCAGTTTAGGTCGAGCGGGCAGCTCCTACGAGCAGTACTTC.

This chain joins TRBV10-3 and TRBJ2-7, with TRBD2 identical over 11 bases. Germline CDR1 and CDR2: ENHRY and SYGVKD. With 2 bases clipped from V and 4 bases from J, the junction kept 4 bases outside the gene matches. The CDR3 runs to 15 residues. In DNA, the CDR3 is TGTGCCATCAGTGAGGAGACTAGCGGGATATACGAGCAGTACTTC. Residues: CAISEETSGIYEQYF.

This clonotype was detected a few times. The chain employs TRBV4-1 and TRBJ2-5; possible D gene TRBD1, 7 bases. Germline V lookup: CDR1 MGHRA, CDR2 YSYEKL. This CDR3 has 16 amino acids. The germline V and J ends were trimmed by 1 base and 4 bases, with 16 bases remaining between them. The CDR3 loop reads CASSQGLAAGGETQYF. DNA of the CDR3: TGCGCCAGCAGCCAAGGGTTAGCGGCAGGGGGAGAGACCCAGTACTTC.

This clonotype was counted many times. This chain uses TRBV11-2 with TRBJ1-1; D not resolved. V lost 3 bases and J lost 1, with 12 bases in between. The CDR3 consists of 15 residues. The germline gives CDR1 SGHAT, CDR2 FQNNGV. CDR3 nucleotides: TGTGCCAGCAGCTTTCGGCCGGGGTCGAACACTGAAGCTTTCTTT. It translates to CASSFRPGSNTEAFF. Supplemented by reference TRBV11-2 and TRBJ1-1, the full variable domain reads EAGVAQSPRYKIIEKRQSVAFWCNPISGHATLYWYQQILGQGPKLLIQFQNNGVVDDSQLPKDRFSAERLKGVDSTLKIQPAKLEDSAVYLCASSFRPGSNTEAFFGQGTRLTVV.